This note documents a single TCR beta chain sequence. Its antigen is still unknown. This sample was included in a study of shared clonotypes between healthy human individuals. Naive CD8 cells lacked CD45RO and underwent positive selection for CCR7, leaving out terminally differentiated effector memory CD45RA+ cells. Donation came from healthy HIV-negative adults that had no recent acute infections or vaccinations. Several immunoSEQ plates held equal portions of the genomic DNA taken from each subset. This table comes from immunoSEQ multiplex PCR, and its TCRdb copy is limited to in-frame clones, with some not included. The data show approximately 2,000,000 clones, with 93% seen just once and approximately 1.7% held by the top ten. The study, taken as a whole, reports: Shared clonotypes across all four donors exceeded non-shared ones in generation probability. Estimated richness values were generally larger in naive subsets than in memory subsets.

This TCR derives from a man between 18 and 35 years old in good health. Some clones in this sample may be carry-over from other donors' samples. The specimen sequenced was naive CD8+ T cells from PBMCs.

CDR3 nucleotide sequence: TGTGCCAGCAGCTTGTGGGGTCGGGAGGCGGGAGAGCAGTTCTTC. Translated: CASSLWGREAGEQFF. This chain connects TRBV5-8 to TRBJ2-1; 7 bases are shared with TRBD2. This CDR3 comprises 15 residues. The germline gives CDR1 SGHTS, CDR2 YDEGEE. After removal of 1 base from V and 10 bases from J, the junction contained 11 bases not matched to a gene.